These 2 T cell receptor beta chains were sequenced from one sample in a study of T-cell memory formation after mild COVID-19. TCRdb reprocessed the 5' RACE reads with MiXCR, giving one entry per CDR3 protein. In the table there are 85,000 to 120,000 distinct CDR3 sequences, 17% of which are singletons. The sample comprised PBMCs or a T cell subset sorted from them (not recorded which). All receptors come from an adult woman who had mild COVID-19 (a few samples of this study predate the infection). Cell type and time point are not known.

V usage is TRBV4-2 and J usage is TRBJ2-1; D gene unclear. The V and J ends lost 0 bases and 3 bases respectively, with 9 bases between them. The CDR3 length is 15 residues. Germline V gene sequence: CDR1 LGHNA, CDR2 YNFKEQ. CDR3 sequence reads: CASSQDPPVYNEQFF. The CDR3, as DNA: TGTGCCAGCAGCCAAGATCCCCCGGTCTACAATGAGCAGTTCTTC.

The chain combines TRBV6-5 with TRBJ2-3, with a weak D call TRBD1 (6 bases). CDR3 length: 15 residues. The germline V and J ends were trimmed by 2 bases and 2 bases, with 11 bases remaining between them. Germline lookup yields CDR1 MNHEY and CDR2 SVGAGI. The CDR3 protein is CASSYDDRYTDTQYF. The DNA of the CDR3 is TGTGCCAGCAGTTACGACGACAGGTACACAGATACGCAGTATTTT.